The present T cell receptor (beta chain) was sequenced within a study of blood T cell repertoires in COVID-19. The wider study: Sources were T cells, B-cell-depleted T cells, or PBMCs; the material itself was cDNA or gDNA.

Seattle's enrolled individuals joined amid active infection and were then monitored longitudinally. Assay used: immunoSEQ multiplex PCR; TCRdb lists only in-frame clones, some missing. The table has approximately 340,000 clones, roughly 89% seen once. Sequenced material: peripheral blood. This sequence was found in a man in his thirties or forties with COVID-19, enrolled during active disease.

The CDR3 here is CASSFGDYEQYF. CDR3 nucleotide sequence: TGTGCCAGCAGTTTTGGAGACTACGAGCAGTACTTC. The rearrangement uses TRBV12-3 or TRBV12-4 and TRBJ2-7; D not certain. The CDR3 length is 12 residues. V lost 3 bases to trimming and J lost 3 bases, with 6 bases between them.